This record concerns one T cell receptor beta chain sequence. No antigen is known for it. No quality values exist for individual bases; no much larger clone is one base distant. The cysteine opens and the phenylalanine closes a CDR3 of 16 amino acids. The CDR3 DNA has 48 bases and is translated from base 1. CDR1 LNHNV and CDR2 YYDKDF are derived from the germline V gene (reference sequence). Trimming costs V 0 bases and J 6 bases, and their ends lie 18 bases apart. The time point label corresponds to: peripheral blood 6 weeks after treatment start. The cohort included 29 patients with locally advanced or metastatic urothelial carcinoma who were treated at Memorial Sloan Kettering on a trial protocol. Peripheral blood mononuclear cells were collected from each patient pretreatment and during treatment, giving between 1 and 8 total time points per patient. The Qiagen DNeasy Blood extraction kit was used to purify genomic DNA from total PBMCs and tumor samples. PBMCs were collected pretreatment and during treatment and were isolated and stored as previously described.

This entry comes from a study of PD-L1 blockade in urothelial cancer (dated 2017 in TCRdb). For the study in its entirety: All patients started therapy at some point between 2014 and 2016 and received atezolizumab 1,200 mg intravenously every 3 weeks. Durable clinical benefit was achieved by nine patients and was not achieved by 20 patients. Pretreatment blood TCR-seq was available for twenty-nine patients, at least one posttreatment blood collection was obtained for around 25 patients, and tumor TCR-seq was available for around 25 patients. Whole exome sequencing and RNA sequencing of pretreatment tumors were performed alongside TCR sequencing in the same patients. Durable clinical benefit was defined as a progression-free survival longer than 6 months, and TCR features were additionally tested against progression-free survival and overall survival. Blood samples were analyzed 3 weeks after the start of treatment (second dose) and 6 weeks after the start of treatment. Somatic, immune and clinical correlates of response to PD-L1 blockade with atezolizumab in urothelial cancer were the focus of an exploratory multi-omic analysis. Twenty-five of 29 patients were identified as males with urothelial cancer of bladder origin, and a prior smoking history was reported by 18 of 29 patients. Patients had an ECOG performance status of 0 or 1 and had received between 0 and 3 prior chemotherapy regimens. Blood samples gave a median of around 140,000 T cells and 77,000 or so unique TCRs, with a median clonality of approximately 0.08. Pretreatment tumor samples and matched peripheral blood, collected serially before and after atezolizumab treatment, underwent TCR sequencing. The research as a whole found: A pretreatment peripheral blood TCR clonality below the median was linked to improved progression-free and overall survival. Because the sample size was small (n of about 30) and many exploratory analyses were performed, the results are intended to be hypothesis-generating. Among patients with durable benefit, tumor-associated TCR clones showed greater expansion in peripheral blood 3 weeks after treatment started (n ≈ 21, p = 0.022).

Synthetic TCR analog templates were spiked into each PCR to estimate absolute template abundance from read counts. The immunoSEQ assay used bias-controlled V and J gene primers to amplify TCRbeta CDR3 regions from genomic DNA. Sequencing of rearranged TCRbeta segments was performed at approximately 20X coverage. For the original study's pipeline: Clustering was used to correct sequencing errors, and CDR3s were annotated against IMGT to assign V, D and J genes. Downstream analyses used only productive TCRbeta rearrangements, leaving out any out-of-frame or stop-codon sequences. To compute clonality, Shannon entropy was normalized by the log of the number of unique productive sequences and then subtracted from one. Clones differing between time points or between blood and tumor were identified by Fisher's exact test with Benjamini-Hochberg correction at adjusted p below 0.01. The immuneACCESS repertoire file appears here via TCRdb, limited to in-frame rearrangements. These files lack a portion of the clones; in checked studies, under half of the deficit traces to unresolved V genes, and the cause of the others is not known. From that table come the V and J calls and clone size; the DNA was used to work out D and trimming. The sample table holds around 110,000 clones, of which 85% to 90% were seen once. Clones ranked in the top ten supply 1.5% to 2% of the sample.

The chain couples TRBV15 to TRBJ2-7; 6 matching bases give a weak D call of TRBD1. The origin of this receptor is a man aged 55 to 70 with urothelial cancer. The source material was PBMCs, sampled around atezolizumab (anti-PD-L1) treatment. In nucleotides, the sequence is TGTGCCACCAGCAGAGATTGGGGGCTACAGGTATCCGAGCAGTACTTC. Its translation is CATSRDWGLQVSEQYF.